This TCR beta chain was profiled in a study of blood T cell repertoires in COVID-19. This clone was picked up a small number of times. Generated by immunoSEQ multiplex PCR, the TCRdb table keeps only in-frame clones and is missing some. The repertoire includes approximately 290,000 clones, approximately 85% of them detected once, and 0.87% sits in the top ten. Germline V CDR1 and CDR2: MNHEY, SMNVEV (reference sequence). CDR3 length equals 12 residues. V gave up 4 bases and J gave up 0 bases, with 3 bases separating them. This TCR was sampled from a human donor with COVID-19, enrolled during active disease. The donor label of this sample is uncertain. V is TRBV27 and J is TRBJ1-2; D unresolved. The sample comprised peripheral blood. The CDR3 protein is CASSSTNYGYTF. CDR3 nucleotides: TGTGCCAGCAGTTCCACTAACTATGGCTACACCTTC.